This T cell receptor beta chain originates from a study of cytomegalovirus exposure and HLA in healthy donors. For the study at large: About 179 million T cells yielded 90 million to 130 million unique TCR beta sequences in earlier analysis.

Broader study findings: Reports showed the classifier diagnosing cytomegalovirus status with high specificity and sensitivity. Available immune exposure information covered CMV serostatus only. TCR beta chains numbering some 160 were designated cytomegalovirus-associated.

Both 60 Vbeta primers and 13 Jbeta primers went into the PCR. Clones were sequenced by immunoSEQ multiplex PCR, and TCRdb holds only the in-frame ones, with some missing. This table holds 65,000 to 85,000 clones. About this clone: Its antigen is unknown.

V lost 5 bases to trimming and J lost 4 bases; unmatched junction nucleotides: 8. This CDR3 region has 15 residues. From germline, CDR1 is SGHTA and CDR2 FQGNSA. The sequencing sample was made of PBMCs. This chain connects TRBV7-2 to TRBJ1-5; 7 bases agree with TRBD1. The sequence was obtained from a woman aged 55-70 years in good health and CMV-seronegative. CDR3 sequence reads: CASSPEGAFNQPQHF. CDR3 sequence (DNA): TGTGCCAGCAGCCCGGAGGGGGCTTTTAATCAGCCCCAGCATTTT.